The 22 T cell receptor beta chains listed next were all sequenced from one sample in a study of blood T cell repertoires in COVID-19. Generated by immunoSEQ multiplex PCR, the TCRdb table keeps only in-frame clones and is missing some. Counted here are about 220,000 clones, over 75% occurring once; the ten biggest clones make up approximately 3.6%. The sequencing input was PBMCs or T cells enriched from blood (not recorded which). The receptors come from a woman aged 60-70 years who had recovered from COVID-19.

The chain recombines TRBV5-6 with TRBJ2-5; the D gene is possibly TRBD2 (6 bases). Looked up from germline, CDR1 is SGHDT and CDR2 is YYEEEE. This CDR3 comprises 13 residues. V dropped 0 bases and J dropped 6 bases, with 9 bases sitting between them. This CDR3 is CASSLAAGKTQYF. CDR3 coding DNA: TGTGCCAGCAGCTTGGCCGCGGGAAAGACCCAGTACTTC.

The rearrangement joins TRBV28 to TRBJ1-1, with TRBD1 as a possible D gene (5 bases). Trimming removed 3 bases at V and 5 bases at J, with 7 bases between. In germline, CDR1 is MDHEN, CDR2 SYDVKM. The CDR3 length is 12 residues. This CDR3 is CASSFAGTEAFF. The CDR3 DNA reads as TGTGCCAGCAGTTTCGCAGGGACTGAAGCTTTCTTT. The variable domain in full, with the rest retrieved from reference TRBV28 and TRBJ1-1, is DVKVTQSSRYLVKRTGEKVFLECVQDMDHENMFWYRQDPGLGLRLIYFSYDVKMKEKGDIPEGYSVSREKKERFSLILESASTNQTSMYLCASSFAGTEAFFGQGTRLTVV.

CDR3: CASSLIGVDTEAFF. In DNA form, the CDR3 reads TGTGCCAGCAGCTTGATAGGGGTCGACACTGAAGCTTTCTTT. The chain is built from TRBV5-6 and TRBJ1-1; D possibly corresponds to TRBD1 (5 bases). The CDR3 runs 14 residues. V lost 1 base and J lost 3, with 10 bases in between. Per germline, CDR1 SGHDT and CDR2 YYEEEE.

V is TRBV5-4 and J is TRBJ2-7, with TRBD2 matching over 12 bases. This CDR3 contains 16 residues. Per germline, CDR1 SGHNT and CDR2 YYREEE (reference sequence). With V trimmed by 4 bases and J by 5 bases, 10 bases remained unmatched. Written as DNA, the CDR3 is TGTGCCAGCAGCATTCGGACTAGCGGGGCTGTCAACGAGCAGTACTTC. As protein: CASSIRTSGAVNEQYF. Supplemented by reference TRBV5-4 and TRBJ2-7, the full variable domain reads ETGVTQSPTHLIKTRGQQVTLRCSSQSGHNTVSWYQQALGQGPQFIFQYYREEENGRGNFPPRFSGLQFPNYSSELNVNALELDDSALYLCASSIRTSGAVNEQYFGPGTRLTVT.

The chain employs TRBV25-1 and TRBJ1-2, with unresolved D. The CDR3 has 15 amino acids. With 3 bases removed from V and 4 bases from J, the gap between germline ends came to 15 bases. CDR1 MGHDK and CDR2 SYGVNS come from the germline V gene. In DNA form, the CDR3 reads TGTGCCAGCAGTGATAGAAGCGGCGACACCTATGGCTACACCTTC. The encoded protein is CASSDRSGDTYGYTF.

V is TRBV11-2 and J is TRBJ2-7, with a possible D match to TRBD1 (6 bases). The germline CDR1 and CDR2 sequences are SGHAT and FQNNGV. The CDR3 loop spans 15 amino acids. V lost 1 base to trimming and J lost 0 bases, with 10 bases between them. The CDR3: CASSLAGVSSYEQYF. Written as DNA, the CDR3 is TGTGCCAGCAGCTTAGCAGGGGTGAGCTCCTACGAGCAGTACTTC.

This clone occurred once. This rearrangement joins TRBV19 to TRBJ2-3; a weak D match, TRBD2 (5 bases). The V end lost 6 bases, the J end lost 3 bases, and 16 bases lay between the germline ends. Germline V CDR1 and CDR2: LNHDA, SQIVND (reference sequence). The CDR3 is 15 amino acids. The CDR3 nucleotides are TGTGCCAGTAGCCTCAAGCGGACGCCTACAGATACGCAGTATTTT. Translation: CASSLKRTPTDTQYF.

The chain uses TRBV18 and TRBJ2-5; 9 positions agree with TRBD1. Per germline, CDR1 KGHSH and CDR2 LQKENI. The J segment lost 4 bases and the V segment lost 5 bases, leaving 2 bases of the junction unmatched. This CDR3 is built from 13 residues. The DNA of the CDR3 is TGTGCCAGCTCAACGACAGGGGGAGAGACCCAGTACTTC. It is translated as CASSTTGGETQYF.

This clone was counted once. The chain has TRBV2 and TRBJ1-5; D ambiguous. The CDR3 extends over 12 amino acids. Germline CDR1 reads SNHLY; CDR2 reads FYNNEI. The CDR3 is CATRSGFQPQHF. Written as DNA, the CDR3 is TGTGCAACGAGATCCGGTTTCCAGCCCCAGCATTTT. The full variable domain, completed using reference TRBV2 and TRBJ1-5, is EPEVTQTPSHQVTQMGQEVILRCVPISNHLYFYWYRQILGQKVEFLVSFYNNEISEKSEIFDDQFSVERPDGSNFTLKIRSTKLEDSAMYFCATRSGFQPQHFGDGTRLSIL.

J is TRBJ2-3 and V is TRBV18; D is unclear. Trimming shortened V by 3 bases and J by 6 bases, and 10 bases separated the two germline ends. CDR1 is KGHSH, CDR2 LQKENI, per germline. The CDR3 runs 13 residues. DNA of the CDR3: TGTGCCAGCTCACCGACAACCATGGATACGCAGTATTTT. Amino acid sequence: CASSPTTMDTQYF.

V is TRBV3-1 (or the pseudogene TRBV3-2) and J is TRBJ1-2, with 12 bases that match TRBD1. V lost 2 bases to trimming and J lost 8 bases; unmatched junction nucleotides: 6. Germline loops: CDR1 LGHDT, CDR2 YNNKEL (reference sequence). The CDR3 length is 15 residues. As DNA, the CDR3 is TGTGCCAGCAGCCAACGAGGGGACAGGGGGCGAGGCTACACCTTC. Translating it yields CASSQRGDRGRGYTF.

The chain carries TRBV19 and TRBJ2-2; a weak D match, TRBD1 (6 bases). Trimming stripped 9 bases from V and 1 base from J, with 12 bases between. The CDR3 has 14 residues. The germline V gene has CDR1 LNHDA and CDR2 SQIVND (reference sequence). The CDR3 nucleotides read TGTGCCAGCCGGACAGACCTGAACACCGGGGAGCTGTTTTTT. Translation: CASRTDLNTGELFF.

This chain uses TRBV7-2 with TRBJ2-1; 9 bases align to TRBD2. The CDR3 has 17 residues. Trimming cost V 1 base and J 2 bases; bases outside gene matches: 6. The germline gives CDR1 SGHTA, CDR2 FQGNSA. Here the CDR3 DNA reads TGTGCCAGCAGCTTAGTTGCGACTAGCGGAACCTACAATGAGCAGTTCTTC. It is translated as CASSLVATSGTYNEQFF.

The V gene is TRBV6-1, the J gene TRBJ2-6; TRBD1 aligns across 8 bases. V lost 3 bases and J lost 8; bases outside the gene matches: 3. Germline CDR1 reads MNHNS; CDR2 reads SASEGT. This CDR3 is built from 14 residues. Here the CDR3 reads CASSDRQGTNVLTF. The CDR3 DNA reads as TGTGCCAGCAGTGATCGACAGGGGACCAACGTCCTGACTTTC.

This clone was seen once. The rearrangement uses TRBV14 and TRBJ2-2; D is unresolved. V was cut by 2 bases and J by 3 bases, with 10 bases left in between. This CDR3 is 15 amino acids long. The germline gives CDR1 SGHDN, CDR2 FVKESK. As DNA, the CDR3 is TGTGCCAGCAGCCAACTAGACGCGGACACCGGGGAGCTGTTTTTT. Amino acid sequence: CASSQLDADTGELFF.

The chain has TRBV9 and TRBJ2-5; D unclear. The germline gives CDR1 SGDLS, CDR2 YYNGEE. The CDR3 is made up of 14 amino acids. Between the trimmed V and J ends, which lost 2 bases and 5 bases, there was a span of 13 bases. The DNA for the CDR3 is TGTGCCAGCAGCGTCGGCCGCGCGGCTGAGACCCAGTACTTC. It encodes CASSVGRAAETQYF.

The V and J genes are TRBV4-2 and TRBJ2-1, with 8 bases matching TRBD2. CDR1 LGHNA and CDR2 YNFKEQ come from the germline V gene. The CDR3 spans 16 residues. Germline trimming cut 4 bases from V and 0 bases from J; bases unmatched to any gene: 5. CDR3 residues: CASSLTLAGSYNEQFF. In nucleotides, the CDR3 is TGTGCCAGCAGCCTTACCCTAGCGGGCTCCTACAATGAGCAGTTCTTC.

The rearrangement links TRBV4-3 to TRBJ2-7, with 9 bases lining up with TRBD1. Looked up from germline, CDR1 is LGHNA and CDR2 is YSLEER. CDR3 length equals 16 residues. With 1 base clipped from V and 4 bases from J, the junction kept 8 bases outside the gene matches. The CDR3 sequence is CASSQAAGQGFYEQYF. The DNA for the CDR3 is TGCGCCAGCAGCCAAGCCGCGGGACAGGGATTTTACGAGCAGTACTTC.

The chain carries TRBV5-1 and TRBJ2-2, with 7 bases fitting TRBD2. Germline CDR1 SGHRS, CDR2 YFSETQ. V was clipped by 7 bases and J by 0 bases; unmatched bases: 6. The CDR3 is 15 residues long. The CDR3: CASASGTTNTGELFF. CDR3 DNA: TGCGCCAGCGCATCCGGGACTACGAACACCGGGGAGCTGTTTTTT.

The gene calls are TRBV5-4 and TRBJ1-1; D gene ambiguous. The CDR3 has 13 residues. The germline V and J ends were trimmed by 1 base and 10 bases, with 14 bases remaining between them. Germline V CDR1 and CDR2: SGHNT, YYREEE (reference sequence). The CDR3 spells CASSLRWQERAFF. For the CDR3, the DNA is TGTGCCAGCAGCTTGAGGTGGCAAGAGCGAGCTTTCTTT.

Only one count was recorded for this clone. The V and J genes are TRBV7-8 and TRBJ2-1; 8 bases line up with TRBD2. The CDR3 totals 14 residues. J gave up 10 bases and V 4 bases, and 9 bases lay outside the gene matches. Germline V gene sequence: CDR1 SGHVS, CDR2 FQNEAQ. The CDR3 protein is CASSWVAGTYEQFF. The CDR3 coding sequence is TGTGCCAGCAGCTGGGTAGCGGGGACATACGAGCAGTTCTTC.

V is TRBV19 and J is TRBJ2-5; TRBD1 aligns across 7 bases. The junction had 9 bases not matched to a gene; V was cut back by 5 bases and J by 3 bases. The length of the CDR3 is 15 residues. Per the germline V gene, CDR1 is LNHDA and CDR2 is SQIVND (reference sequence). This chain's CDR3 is CASSPRDSEKETQYF. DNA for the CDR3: TGTGCCAGTAGTCCCCGGGACAGCGAAAAAGAGACCCAGTACTTC.